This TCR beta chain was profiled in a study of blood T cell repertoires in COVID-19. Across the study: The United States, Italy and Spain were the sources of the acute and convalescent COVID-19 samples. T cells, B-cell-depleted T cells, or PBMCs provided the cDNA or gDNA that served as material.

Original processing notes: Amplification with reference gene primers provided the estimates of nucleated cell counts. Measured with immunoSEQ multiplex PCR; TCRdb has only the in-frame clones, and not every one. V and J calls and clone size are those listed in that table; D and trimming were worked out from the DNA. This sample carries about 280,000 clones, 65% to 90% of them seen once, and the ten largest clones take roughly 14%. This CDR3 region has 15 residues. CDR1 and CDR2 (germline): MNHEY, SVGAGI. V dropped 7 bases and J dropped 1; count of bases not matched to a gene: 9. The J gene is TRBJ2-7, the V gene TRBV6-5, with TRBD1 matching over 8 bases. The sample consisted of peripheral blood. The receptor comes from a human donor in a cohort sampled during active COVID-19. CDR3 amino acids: CASKSGQGGSYEQYF. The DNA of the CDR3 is TGTGCCAGCAAAAGCGGACAGGGTGGGTCCTACGAGCAGTACTTC.